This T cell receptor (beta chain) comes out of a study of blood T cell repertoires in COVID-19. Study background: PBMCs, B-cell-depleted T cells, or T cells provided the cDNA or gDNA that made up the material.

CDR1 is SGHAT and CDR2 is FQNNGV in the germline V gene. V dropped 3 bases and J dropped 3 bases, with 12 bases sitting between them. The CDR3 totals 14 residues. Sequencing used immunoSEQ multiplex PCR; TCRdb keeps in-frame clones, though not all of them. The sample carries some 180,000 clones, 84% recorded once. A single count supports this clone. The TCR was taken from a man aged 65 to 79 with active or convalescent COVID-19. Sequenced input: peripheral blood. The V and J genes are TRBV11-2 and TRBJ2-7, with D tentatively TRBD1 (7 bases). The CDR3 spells CASSFRGTFYEQYF. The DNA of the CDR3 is TGTGCCAGCAGCTTCAGGGGGACTTTCTACGAGCAGTACTTC.